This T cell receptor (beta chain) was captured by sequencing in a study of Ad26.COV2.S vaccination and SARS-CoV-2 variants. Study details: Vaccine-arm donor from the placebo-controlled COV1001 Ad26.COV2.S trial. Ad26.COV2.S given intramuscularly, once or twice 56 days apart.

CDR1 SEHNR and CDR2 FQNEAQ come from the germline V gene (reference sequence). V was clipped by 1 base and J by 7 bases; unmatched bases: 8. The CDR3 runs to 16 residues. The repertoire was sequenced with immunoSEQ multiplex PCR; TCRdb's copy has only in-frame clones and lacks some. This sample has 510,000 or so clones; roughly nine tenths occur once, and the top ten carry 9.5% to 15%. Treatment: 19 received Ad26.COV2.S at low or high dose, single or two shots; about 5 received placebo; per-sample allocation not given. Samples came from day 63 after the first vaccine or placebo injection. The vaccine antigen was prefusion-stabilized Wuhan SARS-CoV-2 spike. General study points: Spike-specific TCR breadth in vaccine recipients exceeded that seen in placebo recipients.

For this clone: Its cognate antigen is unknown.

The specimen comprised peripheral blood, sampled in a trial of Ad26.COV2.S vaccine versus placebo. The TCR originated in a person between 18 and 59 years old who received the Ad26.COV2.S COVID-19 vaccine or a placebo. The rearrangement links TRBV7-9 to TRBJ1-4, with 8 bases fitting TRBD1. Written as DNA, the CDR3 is TGTGCCAGCAGCTTAGGAACAGGGGGTCGCGGTGAAAAACTGTTTTTT. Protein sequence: CASSLGTGGRGEKLFF.